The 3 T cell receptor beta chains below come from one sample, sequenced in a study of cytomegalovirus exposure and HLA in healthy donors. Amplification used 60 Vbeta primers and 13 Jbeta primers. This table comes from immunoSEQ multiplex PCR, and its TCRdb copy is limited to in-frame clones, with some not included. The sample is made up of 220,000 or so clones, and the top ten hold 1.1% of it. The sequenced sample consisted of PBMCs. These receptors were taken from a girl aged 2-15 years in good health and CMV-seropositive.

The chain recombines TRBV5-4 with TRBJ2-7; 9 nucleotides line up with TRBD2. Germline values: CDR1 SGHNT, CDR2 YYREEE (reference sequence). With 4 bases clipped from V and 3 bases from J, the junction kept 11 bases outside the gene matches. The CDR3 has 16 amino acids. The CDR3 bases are TGTGCCAGCAGCCCTTCTAGCGGGACCAAAATCTACGAGCAGTACTTC. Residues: CASSPSSGTKIYEQYF. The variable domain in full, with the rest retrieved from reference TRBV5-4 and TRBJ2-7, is ETGVTQSPTHLIKTRGQQVTLRCSSQSGHNTVSWYQQALGQGPQFIFQYYREEENGRGNFPPRFSGLQFPNYSSELNVNALELDDSALYLCASSPSSGTKIYEQYFGPGTRLTVT.

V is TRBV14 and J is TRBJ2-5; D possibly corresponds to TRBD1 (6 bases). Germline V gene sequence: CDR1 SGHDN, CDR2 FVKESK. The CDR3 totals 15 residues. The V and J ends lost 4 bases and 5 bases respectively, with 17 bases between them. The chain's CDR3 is CASSRIQGLGETQYF. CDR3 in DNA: TGTGCCAGCAGCCGGATCCAGGGGCTGGGGGAGACCCAGTACTTC.

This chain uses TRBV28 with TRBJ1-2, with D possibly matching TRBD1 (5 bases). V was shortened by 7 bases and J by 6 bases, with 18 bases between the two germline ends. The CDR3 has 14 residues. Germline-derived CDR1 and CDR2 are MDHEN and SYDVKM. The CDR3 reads CASIGGFIRDGYTF. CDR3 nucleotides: TGTGCCAGCATCGGGGGGTTTATAAGGGATGGCTACACCTTC.